A selection of T cell receptor beta chains follows, all from one sample in a study of blood T cell repertoires in COVID-19. TCRdb's table, derived via immunoSEQ multiplex PCR, lists solely in-frame clones and lacks some. This table has roughly 410,000 clones, more than 75% appearing once. Sequences were obtained from peripheral blood. The receptors shown here come from a woman in her fifties or sixties with COVID-19, enrolled during active disease. The CDR3 runs from the conserved cysteine through the conserved F or W. D genes are given only for firm matches. Clone size is stated in some rows and not others, as once, few, many or a class when expanded.

V gene	D gene	clone size	J gene	CDR3 protein	CDR3 DNA
TRBV7-9	-	-	TRBJ1-5	CASSRAGSRGNQPQHF	TGTGCCAGTTCTCGGGCGGGATCAAGGGGCAATCAGCCCCAGCATTTT
TRBV12-3/TRBV12-4	-	-	TRBJ2-7	CASSWTAFEQYF	TGTGCCAGCAGTTGGACAGCCTTCGAGCAGTACTTC
TRBV10-1	-	-	TRBJ1-2	CASSASLTGAYGYTF	TGCGCCAGCAGTGCCTCCTTGACAGGAGCCTATGGCTACACCTTC
TRBV19	TRBD1	-	TRBJ1-1	CASTDSQGALTEAFF	TGTGCCAGTACAGACTCACAGGGGGCCTTGACTGAAGCTTTCTTT
TRBV5-6	-	-	TRBJ1-2	CASSLAPPETGEYGYTF	TGTGCCAGCAGCTTGGCCCCCCCCGAGACAGGTGAATATGGCTACACCTTC
TRBV2	TRBD1	-	TRBJ1-4	CASIGAGGSEKLFF	TGTGCCAGCATTGGGGCAGGGGGATCTGAAAAACTGTTTTTT
TRBV9	-	-	TRBJ1-2	CASSVGFSTNYGYTF	TGTGCCAGCAGCGTCGGGTTTTCTACTAACTATGGCTACACCTTC
TRBV7-9	TRBD2	-	TRBJ2-7	CASSFAGSGGYEQYF	TGTGCCAGCAGCTTTGCGGGGAGCGGGGGGTACGAGCAGTACTTC
TRBV19	-	-	TRBJ1-3	CASGAHGNTIYF	TGTGCCAGTGGGGCGCATGGAAACACCATATATTTT
TRBV29-1	TRBD1	few	TRBJ1-5	CSAPTGHQPQHF	TGCAGCGCTCCGACAGGGCATCAGCCCCAGCATTTT
TRBV20-1	-	-	TRBJ2-5	CSAQYQETQYF	TGCAGTGCCCAGTACCAAGAGACCCAGTACTTC
TRBV2	TRBD2	few	TRBJ2-3	CASSERGLGTDTQYF	TGTGCCAGCAGTGAACGCGGACTAGGCACAGATACGCAGTATTTT
TRBV30	-	-	TRBJ1-1	CAWSTQFSTEAFF	TGTGCCTGGAGTACCCAATTTAGCACTGAAGCTTTCTTT
TRBV15	TRBD1	-	TRBJ2-5	CATSRDRARGSQETQYF	TGTGCCACCAGCAGAGATCGGGCCAGGGGGTCCCAAGAGACCCAGTACTTC
TRBV7-8	-	few	TRBJ1-1	CASSASSTGLTEAFF	TGTGCCAGCAGCGCTTCAAGTACAGGGCTCACTGAAGCTTTCTTT
TRBV5-5	TRBD1	-	TRBJ1-6	CASSSRTGIYNSPLHF	TGTGCCAGCAGCTCCCGGACAGGCATCTATAATTCACCCCTCCACTTT
TRBV6-2/TRBV6-3	-	-	TRBJ1-2	CASSLSGIYGYTF	TGTGCCAGCAGCCTGTCCGGGATCTATGGCTACACCTTC